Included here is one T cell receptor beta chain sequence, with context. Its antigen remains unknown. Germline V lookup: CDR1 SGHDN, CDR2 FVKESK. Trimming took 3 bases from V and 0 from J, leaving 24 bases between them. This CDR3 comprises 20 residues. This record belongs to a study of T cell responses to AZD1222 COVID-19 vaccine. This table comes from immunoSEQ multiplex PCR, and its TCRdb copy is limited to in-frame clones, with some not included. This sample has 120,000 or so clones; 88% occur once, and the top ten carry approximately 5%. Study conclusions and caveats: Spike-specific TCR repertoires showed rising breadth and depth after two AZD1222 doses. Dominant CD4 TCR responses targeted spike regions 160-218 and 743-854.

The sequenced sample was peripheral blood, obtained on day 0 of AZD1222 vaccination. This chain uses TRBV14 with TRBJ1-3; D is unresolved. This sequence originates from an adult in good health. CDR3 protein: CASSHPKLKVQQLSGNTIYF. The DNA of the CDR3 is TGTGCCAGCAGCCATCCGAAGTTGAAGGTACAGCAGCTCTCTGGAAACACCATATATTTT.